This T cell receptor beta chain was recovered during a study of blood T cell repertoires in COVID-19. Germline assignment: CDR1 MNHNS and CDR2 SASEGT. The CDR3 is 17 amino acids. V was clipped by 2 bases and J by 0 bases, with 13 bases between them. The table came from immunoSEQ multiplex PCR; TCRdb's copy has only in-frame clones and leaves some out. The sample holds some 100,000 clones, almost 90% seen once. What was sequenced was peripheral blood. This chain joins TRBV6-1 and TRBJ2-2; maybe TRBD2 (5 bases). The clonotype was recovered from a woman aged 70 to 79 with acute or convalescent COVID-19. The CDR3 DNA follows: TGTGCCAGCAGTGAAAGCGGTCCTCCCGCGAACACCGGGGAGCTGTTTTTT. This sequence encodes CASSESGPPANTGELFF.